The text below deals with one T cell receptor (beta chain). The target antigen is unknown. Germline trimming cut 6 bases from V and 6 bases from J; bases unmatched to any gene: 10. CDR3 length equals 14 residues. Per germline, CDR1 KGHSH and CDR2 LQKENI. Recently diagnosed hyperthyroidism of less than 2 months' duration affected patients aged 18 to 65. Uncontrolled infections, other autoimmune diseases, pregnancy or lactation led to exclusion of patients. This record belongs to a study of T cells in Graves' hyperthyroidism and ophthalmopathy. Findings of the study overall: Within blood appeared most thyroid clonotypes that had expanded above 0.001. By a 13 V-J model, ophthalmopathy was set apart from stable hyperthyroidism.

Amplification of TCR beta CDR3 regions used RNA as the template. When the TCR CDR3 underwent first-round RT-PCR, the HTBI primer set was used. TCRdb itself ran the multiplex PCR reads through MiXCR, one entry per CDR3 protein. In the table there are hundreds of thousands of distinct CDR3 sequences, just under 15% of which are singletons. This TCR came from a woman younger than 45 with Graves' hyperthyroidism. The V and J genes are TRBV18 and TRBJ1-2; 7 bases agree with TRBD1. The sample was blood. In nucleotides, the CDR3 is TGTGCCAGCTCTCAAACGACAGGGAGGGATGGCTACACCTTC. This sequence encodes CASSQTTGRDGYTF.